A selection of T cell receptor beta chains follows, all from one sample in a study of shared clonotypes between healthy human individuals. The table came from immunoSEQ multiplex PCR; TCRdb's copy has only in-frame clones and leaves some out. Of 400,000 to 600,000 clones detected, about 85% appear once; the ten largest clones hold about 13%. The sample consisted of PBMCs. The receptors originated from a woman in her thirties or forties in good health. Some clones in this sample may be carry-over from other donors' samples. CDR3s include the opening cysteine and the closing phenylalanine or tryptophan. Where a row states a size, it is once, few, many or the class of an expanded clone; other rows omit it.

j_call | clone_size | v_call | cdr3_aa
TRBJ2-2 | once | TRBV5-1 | CASSLIRTSGRASTGELFF
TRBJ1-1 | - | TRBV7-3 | CASSSSGQMTEAFF
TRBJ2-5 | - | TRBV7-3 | CASSLGGTTYPQTQYF
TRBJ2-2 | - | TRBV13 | CASSLAAGRGNTGELFF
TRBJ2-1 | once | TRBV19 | CASSINSGSSYNEQFF
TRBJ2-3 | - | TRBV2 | CASSLLRDPTDTQYF
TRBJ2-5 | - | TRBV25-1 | CASSEIGETQYF
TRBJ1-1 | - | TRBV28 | CASSFWATEAFF
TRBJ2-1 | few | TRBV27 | CASCSYSPSYNEQFF
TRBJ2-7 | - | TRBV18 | CASSPGTRAYEQYF
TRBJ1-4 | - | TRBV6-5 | CASRSRGATNEKLFF
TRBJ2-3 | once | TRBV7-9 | CASSLGGASTDTQYF
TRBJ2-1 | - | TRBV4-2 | CASSQDLGIYNEQFF
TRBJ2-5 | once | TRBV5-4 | CASSLVTQETQYF
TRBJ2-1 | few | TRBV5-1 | CASSPTGLAGVDEQFF
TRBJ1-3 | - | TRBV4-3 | CASSQSIPPGPGNTIYF
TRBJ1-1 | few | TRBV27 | CASSPRGGMNTEAFF
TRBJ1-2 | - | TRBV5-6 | CASSLTGTDGYTF
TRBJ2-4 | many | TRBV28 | CASSFGGNRAKNIQYF
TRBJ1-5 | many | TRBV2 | CASRGQVNQPQHF
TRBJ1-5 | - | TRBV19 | CASSIESRGRQPQHF
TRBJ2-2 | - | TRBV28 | CASSLPRQGVHTGELFF
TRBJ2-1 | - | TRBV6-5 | CASSSLAGGTTSQFF
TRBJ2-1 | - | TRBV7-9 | CASSARGINEQFF
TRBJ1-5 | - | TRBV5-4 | CASSLFGAGNQPQHF
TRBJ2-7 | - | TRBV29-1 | CSAPLGGNGYYEQYF
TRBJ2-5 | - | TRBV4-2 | CASSQDLRETQYF
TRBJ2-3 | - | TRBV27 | CASTRANTQYF
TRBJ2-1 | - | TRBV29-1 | CSVQGSGRHNEQFF
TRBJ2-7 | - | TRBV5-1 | CASSDSSGASYEQYF
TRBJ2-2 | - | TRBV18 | CASSPSGQTGELFF
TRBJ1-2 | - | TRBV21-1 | CASSKGIGLRYYGYTF
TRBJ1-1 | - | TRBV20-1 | CSAPLSTEAFF
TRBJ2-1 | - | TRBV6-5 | CASSRGTNYNEQFF
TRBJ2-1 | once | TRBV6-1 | CASSLETSGSNEQFF
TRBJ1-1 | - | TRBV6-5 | CASSYTTGVTEAFF
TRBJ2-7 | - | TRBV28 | CASSLRGWGTSDEQYF
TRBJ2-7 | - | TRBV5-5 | CASSLDLGLAASHEQYF
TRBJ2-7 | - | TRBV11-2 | CASSLAGQWAPQYF
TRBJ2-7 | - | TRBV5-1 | CASSPGLEDIYEQYF
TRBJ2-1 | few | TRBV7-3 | CASSLSVDNEQFF
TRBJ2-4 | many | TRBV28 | CASSSPLAVKNIQYF
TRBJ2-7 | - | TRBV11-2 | CASRRLAGRYEQYF
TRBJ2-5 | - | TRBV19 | CASSHLLQPQETQYF
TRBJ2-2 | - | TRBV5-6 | CASSWGRRYTGELFF
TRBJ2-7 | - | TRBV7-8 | CASSWSGGPYEQYF
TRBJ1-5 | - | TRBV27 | CASSGDRGRQPQHF
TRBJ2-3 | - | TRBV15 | CATSSPTLGADTQYF
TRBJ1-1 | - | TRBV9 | CASSVEGRMNTEAFF
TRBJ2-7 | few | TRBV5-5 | CASSPQGLAGDPYEQYF
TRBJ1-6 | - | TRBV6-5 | CASSYSWDTGNSPLHF
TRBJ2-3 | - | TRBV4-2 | CASSQEPGLAGDTQYF
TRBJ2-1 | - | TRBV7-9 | CASSLGRGDNEQFF